What follows are 15 T cell receptor beta chains derived from one specimen sequenced in a study of OX40 agonist ivuxolimab in advanced cancers. TCRdb keeps only in-frame clones here, not all; method: immunoSEQ multiplex PCR. Among about 110,000 clones, 91% were seen once, and the ten largest hold approximately 1.2%. The material was CD4+ or CD8+ T cells sorted from blood, obtained in a trial of the OX40 agonist ivuxolimab. The receptors shown here come from an adult with an advanced solid tumor such as melanoma, head and neck, liver or kidney cancer.

The CDR3 region has the DNA TGTGCCAGCAGCTTGGCGGCCGGGGAGCTGTTTTTT. Its translation is CASSLAAGELFF. The V and J genes are TRBV5-4 and TRBJ2-2; D is undetermined. The germline V gene has CDR1 SGHNT and CDR2 YYREEE (reference sequence). CDR3 length: 12 residues. Trimming removed 0 bases from V and 6 bases from J, with 3 bases in between.

The chain has TRBV19 and TRBJ1-2; D is possibly TRBD1 (5 bases). CDR1 and CDR2 from the germline V gene are LNHDA and SQIVND (reference sequence). This CDR3 comprises 12 residues. Between the trimmed V and J ends, which lost 7 bases and 4 bases, there was a span of 10 bases. The CDR3 reads CASKTGVYGYTF. The CDR3 DNA reads TGTGCCAGTAAAACGGGGGTCTATGGCTACACCTTC. Filled out from reference TRBV19 and TRBJ1-2, the complete variable domain reads DGGITQSPKYLFRKEGQNVTLSCEQNLNHDAMYWYRQDPGQGLRLIYYSQIVNDFQKGDIAEGYSVSREKKESFPLTVTSAQKNPTAFYLCASKTGVYGYTFGSGTRLTVV.

The genes are TRBV27 and TRBJ1-2, with D maybe TRBD1 (6 bases). Deletions cut 0 bases from V and 3 bases from J, with 11 bases between. The germline V gene has CDR1 MNHEY and CDR2 SMNVEV (reference sequence). The CDR3 has 15 residues. The DNA of the CDR3 is TGTGCCAGCAGTTTATCAACAGGGCGGGACTATGGCTACACCTTC. Protein product: CASSLSTGRDYGYTF.

This sequence joins TRBV14 and TRBJ2-2; the D gene is possibly TRBD1 (5 bases). CDR3 size: 15 residues. The germline gives CDR1 SGHDN, CDR2 FVKESK. V lost 4 bases and J 4 bases, leaving 13 bases between the germline ends. This CDR3 reads CASSLRQYVTGELFF. As DNA, the CDR3 is TGTGCCAGCAGCCTGAGACAGTACGTCACCGGGGAGCTGTTTTTT.

The chain links TRBV19 to TRBJ1-5; 7 bases fit TRBD1. CDR3 length equals 16 residues. With 2 bases clipped from V and 1 base from J, the junction kept 5 bases outside the gene matches. Per germline, CDR1 LNHDA and CDR2 SQIVND (reference sequence). This CDR3 is CASSISDRDSNQPQHF. The CDR3 DNA follows: TGTGCCAGTAGTATATCCGACAGGGACAGCAATCAGCCCCAGCATTTT.

The chain employs TRBV5-1 and TRBJ2-5, with D perhaps matching TRBD2 (5 bases). The V gene lost 0 bases and the J gene lost 5 bases, with 11 bases spanning the gap. Germline CDR1 reads SGHRS; CDR2 reads YFSETQ. This CDR3 has 14 residues. The CDR3 is CASSLGAQRETQYF. The CDR3 nucleotides are TGCGCCAGCAGCTTGGGGGCCCAGCGGGAGACCCAGTACTTC.

The chain uses TRBV10-3 and TRBJ1-1; D ambiguous. There are 14 residues in the CDR3. CDR1 and CDR2 (germline): ENHRY, SYGVKD. The V gene lost 4 bases and the J gene lost 1 base, with 10 bases spanning the gap. The CDR3 region has the DNA TGTGCCATCAGTGGGAGAGAAGCGAACACTGAAGCTTTCTTT. Residues: CAISGREANTEAFF.

V gene TRBV28 combines with J gene TRBJ1-2, with 10 positions matching TRBD1. This CDR3 spans 16 amino acids. V lost 8 bases and J lost 1; bases outside the gene matches: 10. CDR1 is MDHEN, CDR2 SYDVKM, per germline. The CDR3 is CASFSSGTGVNYGYTF. CDR3 in DNA: TGTGCCAGCTTTTCAAGCGGGACAGGGGTTAACTATGGCTACACCTTC.

V gene TRBV29-1 combines with J gene TRBJ1-1; TRBD1 aligns across 9 bases. The CDR3 has 14 residues. Unmatched junction bases numbered 11, after V lost 7 bases and J lost 5 bases. Germline V gene lookup returns CDR1 SQVTM and CDR2 ANQGSEA. CDR3 in amino acids: CSAAPTGGLTEAFF. As DNA, the CDR3 is TGCAGCGCCGCACCTACAGGGGGCCTTACTGAAGCTTTCTTT.

This chain joins TRBV6-5 and TRBJ1-2; the D gene is possibly TRBD1 (6 bases). Trimming left V 6 bases short and J 3 bases short, with 17 bases between. This CDR3 region has 15 residues. Germline CDR1 is MNHEY and CDR2 is SVGAGI. The CDR3 region has the DNA TGTGCCAGCAGATTAAACAGGGTGGGCTACTATGGCTACACCTTC. It translates to CASRLNRVGYYGYTF.

This rearrangement joins TRBV4-2 to TRBJ2-7; 10 bases map to TRBD1. The CDR3 covers 17 residues. The germline gives CDR1 LGHNA, CDR2 YNFKEQ. J lost 4 bases, V lost 3 bases, and 12 bases had no gene match. The CDR3 DNA follows: TGTGCCAGCAGCCAGGGTAGCGGGACAGGGGCTTCTTACGAGCAGTACTTC. Its translation is CASSQGSGTGASYEQYF.

The gene calls are TRBV12-2 and TRBJ2-7; TRBD2 is the table's D call and was not checked against the DNA. TRBV12-2 is an annotated pseudogene. This CDR3 spans 13 amino acids. The CDR3 coding sequence is TGTGCAAGTCGGTGCGGAGGGTGCCACGAGCAGTACTTC. Translated: CASRCGGCHEQYF.

The chain carries TRBV6-6 and TRBJ1-2; D is perhaps TRBD1 (5 bases). Per the germline V gene, CDR1 is MNHNY and CDR2 is SVGAGI (reference sequence). The CDR3 runs to 16 residues. The V end lost 2 bases, the J end lost 5 bases, and 18 bases lay between the germline ends. CDR3 sequence reads: CASSYIRDGGQYGYTF. The CDR3 bases are TGTGCCAGCAGTTACATTCGGGACGGCGGGCAATATGGCTACACCTTC.

The chain joins TRBV7-6 to TRBJ2-2; TRBD1 matches 9 bases. The CDR3 extends over 16 amino acids. The junction had 9 bases not matched to a gene; V was cut back by 6 bases and J by 4 bases. Germline CDR1 is SGHVS and CDR2 is FNYEAQ. CDR3 in amino acids: CASRFRQGGGTGELFF. The DNA of the CDR3 is TGTGCCAGCAGATTTCGACAGGGGGGAGGCACCGGGGAGCTGTTTTTT.

This chain links TRBV9 with TRBJ2-7; 9 bases match TRBD1. The CDR3 loop spans 13 amino acids. The V segment lost 0 bases and the J segment 13 bases; nucleotides outside the gene matches: 8. Germline CDR1 SGDLS, CDR2 YYNGEE. CDR3 bases: TGTGCCAGCAGCGTAGATTTAGGGGACAGGGCCTACTTC. This translates into CASSVDLGDRAYF.